This entry features one TCR beta chain sequence. Its antigen is not known. The V gene lost 5 bases and the J gene lost 3 bases, with 13 bases spanning the gap. Germline values: CDR1 ENHRY, CDR2 SYGVKD. The CDR3 runs to 14 residues. This sample stems from a study of beta chain features in type 1 diabetes. Study as a whole: Sorted cells from all samples, numbering 107,917,701, were examined. The study, taken as a whole, reports: With patients and controls alike, PCR might favor shorter templates to an equal degree. Insertions were fewer and deletions more numerous at VDJ junctions in type 1 diabetes patients.

Reverse transcription of all isolated RNA meant that expressed TCRB transcripts were sequenced. The repertoire was sequenced with immunoSEQ multiplex PCR; TCRdb's copy has only in-frame clones and lacks some. The data hold 350,000 to 450,000 clones, with 11% to 15% observed a single time. This TCR derives from a man aged 25-45 years in good health. The sequenced sample consisted of naive CD4+ T cells from blood. The V gene is TRBV10-3, the J gene TRBJ1-2; D unclear. The CDR3 reads CAISPVGRDYGYTF. As DNA, the CDR3 is TGTGCCATCAGTCCGGTGGGGAGGGACTATGGCTACACCTTC.